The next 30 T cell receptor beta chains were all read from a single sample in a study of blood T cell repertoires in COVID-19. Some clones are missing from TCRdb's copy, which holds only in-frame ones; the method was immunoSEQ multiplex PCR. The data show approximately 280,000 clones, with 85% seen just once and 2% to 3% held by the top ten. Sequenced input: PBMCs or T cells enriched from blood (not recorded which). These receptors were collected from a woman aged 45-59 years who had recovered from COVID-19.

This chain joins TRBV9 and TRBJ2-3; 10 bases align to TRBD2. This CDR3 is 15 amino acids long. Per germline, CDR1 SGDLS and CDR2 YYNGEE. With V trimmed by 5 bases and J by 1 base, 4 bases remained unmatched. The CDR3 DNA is TGTGCCAGCAGTCGTACTAGCGGGGGCACAGATACGCAGTATTTT. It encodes CASSRTSGGTDTQYF.

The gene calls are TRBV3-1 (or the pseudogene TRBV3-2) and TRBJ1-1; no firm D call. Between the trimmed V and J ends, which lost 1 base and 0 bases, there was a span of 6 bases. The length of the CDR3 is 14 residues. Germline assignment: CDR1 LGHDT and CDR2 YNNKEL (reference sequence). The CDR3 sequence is CASSQGLLNTEAFF. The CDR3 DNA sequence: TGTGCCAGCAGCCAAGGACTGTTGAACACTGAAGCTTTCTTT.

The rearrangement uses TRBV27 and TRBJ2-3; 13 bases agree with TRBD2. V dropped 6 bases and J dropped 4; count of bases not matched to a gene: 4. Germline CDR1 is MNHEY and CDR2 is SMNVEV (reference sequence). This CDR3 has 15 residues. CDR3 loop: CASSRLAGGSDTQYF. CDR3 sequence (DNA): TGTGCCAGCAGCCGACTAGCGGGGGGTTCAGATACGCAGTATTTT.

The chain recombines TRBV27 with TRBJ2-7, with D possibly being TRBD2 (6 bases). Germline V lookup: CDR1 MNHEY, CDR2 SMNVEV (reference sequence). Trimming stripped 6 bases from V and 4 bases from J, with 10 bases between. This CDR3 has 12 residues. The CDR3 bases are TGTGCCAGCAGGGGACTCAATTACGAGCAGTACTTC. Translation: CASRGLNYEQYF.

The CDR3 region has the DNA TGTGCCAGCAGCCTAAGCCACGGGGGCTACGAGCAGTACTTC. Amino acids: CASSLSHGGYEQYF. The chain couples TRBV9 to TRBJ2-7; a weak D match, TRBD2 (6 bases). The germline CDR1 and CDR2 sequences are SGDLS and YYNGEE. The CDR3 has 14 residues. V shed 4 bases and J shed 3 bases, with 14 bases lying between them.

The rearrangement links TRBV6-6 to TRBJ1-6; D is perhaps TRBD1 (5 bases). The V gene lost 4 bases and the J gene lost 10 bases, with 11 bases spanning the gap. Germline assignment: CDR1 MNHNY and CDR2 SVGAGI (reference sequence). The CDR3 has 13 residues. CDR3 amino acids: CASSSPGQSPLHF. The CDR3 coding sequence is TGTGCCAGCAGTTCCCCAGGGCAATCACCCCTCCACTTT.

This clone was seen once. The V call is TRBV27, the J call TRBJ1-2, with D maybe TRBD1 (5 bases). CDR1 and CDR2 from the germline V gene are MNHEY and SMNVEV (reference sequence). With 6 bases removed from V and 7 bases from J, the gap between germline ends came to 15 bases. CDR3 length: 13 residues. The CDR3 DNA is TGTGCCAGCAGGCAGGGTAATGACGGTGGCTACACCTTC. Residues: CASRQGNDGGYTF.

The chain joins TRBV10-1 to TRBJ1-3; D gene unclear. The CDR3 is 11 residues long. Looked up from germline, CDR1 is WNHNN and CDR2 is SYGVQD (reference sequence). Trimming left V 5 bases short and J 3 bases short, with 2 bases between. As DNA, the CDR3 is TGCGCCAGCAGTCTTGGAAACACCATATATTTT. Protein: CASSLGNTIYF.

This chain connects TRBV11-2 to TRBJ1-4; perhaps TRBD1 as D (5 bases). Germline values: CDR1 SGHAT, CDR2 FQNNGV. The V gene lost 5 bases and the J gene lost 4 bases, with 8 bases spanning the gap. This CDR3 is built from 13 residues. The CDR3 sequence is CASSDSLNEKLFF. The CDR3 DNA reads TGTGCCAGCAGCGACAGCCTTAATGAAAAACTGTTTTTT.

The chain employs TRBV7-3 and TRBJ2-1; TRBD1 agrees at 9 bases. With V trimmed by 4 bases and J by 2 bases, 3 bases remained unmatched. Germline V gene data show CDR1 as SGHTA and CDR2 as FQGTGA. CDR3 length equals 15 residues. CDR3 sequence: CASSSGQGTYNEQFF. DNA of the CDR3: TGTGCCAGCAGCTCGGGACAGGGCACCTACAATGAGCAGTTCTTC.

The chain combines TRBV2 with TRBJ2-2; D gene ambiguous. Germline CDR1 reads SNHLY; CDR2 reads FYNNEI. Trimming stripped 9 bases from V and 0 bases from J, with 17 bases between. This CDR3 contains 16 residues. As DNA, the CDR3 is TGTGCCAGTATAGCCAGACCGCTCTCGAACACCGGGGAGCTGTTTTTT. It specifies CASIARPLSNTGELFF.

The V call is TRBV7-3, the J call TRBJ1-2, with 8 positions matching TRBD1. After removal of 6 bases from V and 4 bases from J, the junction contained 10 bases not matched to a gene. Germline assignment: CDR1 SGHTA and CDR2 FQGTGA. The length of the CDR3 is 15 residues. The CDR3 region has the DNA TGTGCCAGCAGGTTGCTACAGGGGGACGGCTATGGCTACACCTTC. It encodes CASRLLQGDGYGYTF.

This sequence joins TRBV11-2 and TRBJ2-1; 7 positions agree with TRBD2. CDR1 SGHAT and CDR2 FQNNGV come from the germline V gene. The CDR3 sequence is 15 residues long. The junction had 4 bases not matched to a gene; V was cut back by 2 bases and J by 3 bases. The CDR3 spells CASSLKGLRYNEQFF. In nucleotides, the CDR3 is TGTGCCAGCAGCTTAAAGGGACTACGCTACAATGAGCAGTTCTTC. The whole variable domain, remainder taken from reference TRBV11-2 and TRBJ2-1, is EAGVAQSPRYKIIEKRQSVAFWCNPISGHATLYWYQQILGQGPKLLIQFQNNGVVDDSQLPKDRFSAERLKGVDSTLKIQPAKLEDSAVYLCASSLKGLRYNEQFFGPGTRLTVL.

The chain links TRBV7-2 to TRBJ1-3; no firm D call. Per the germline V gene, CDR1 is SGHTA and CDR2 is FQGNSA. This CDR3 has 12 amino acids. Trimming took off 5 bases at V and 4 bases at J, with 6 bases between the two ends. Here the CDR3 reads CASSALGNTIYF. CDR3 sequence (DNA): TGTGCCAGCAGCGCGCTAGGAAACACCATATATTTT.

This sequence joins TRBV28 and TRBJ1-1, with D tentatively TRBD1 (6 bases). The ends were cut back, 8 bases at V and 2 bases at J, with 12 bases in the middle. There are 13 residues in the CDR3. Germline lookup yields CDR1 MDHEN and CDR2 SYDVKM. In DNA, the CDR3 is TGTGCCAGCCTTGACAGGTCTAACACTGAAGCTTTCTTT. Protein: CASLDRSNTEAFF.

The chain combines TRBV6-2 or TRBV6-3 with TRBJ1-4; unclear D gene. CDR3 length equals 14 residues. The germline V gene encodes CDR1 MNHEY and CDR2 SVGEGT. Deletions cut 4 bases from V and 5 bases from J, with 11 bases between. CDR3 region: CASSSKGGNEKLFF. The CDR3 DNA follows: TGTGCCAGCAGTTCTAAGGGAGGGAATGAAAAACTGTTTTTT.

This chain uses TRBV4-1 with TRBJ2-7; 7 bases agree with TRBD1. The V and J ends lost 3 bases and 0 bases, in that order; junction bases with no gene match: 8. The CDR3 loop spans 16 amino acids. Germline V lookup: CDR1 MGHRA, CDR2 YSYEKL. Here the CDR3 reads CASSQDSRGLSYEQYF. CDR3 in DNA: TGCGCCAGCAGCCAGGACTCTAGGGGGCTCTCCTACGAGCAGTACTTC.

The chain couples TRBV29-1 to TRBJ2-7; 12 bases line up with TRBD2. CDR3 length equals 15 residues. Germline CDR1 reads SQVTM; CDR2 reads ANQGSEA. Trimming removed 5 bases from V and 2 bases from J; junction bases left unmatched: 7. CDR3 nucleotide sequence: TGCAGCGTTCGGAGGGGACTAGCGGGCCCCTACGAGCAGTACTTC. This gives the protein CSVRRGLAGPYEQYF.

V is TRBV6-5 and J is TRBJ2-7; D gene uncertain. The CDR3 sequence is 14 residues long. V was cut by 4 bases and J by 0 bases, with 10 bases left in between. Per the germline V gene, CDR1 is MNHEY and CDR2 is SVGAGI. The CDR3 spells CASSLYSTSYEQYF. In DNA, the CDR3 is TGTGCCAGCAGTTTATACAGCACCTCCTACGAGCAGTACTTC.

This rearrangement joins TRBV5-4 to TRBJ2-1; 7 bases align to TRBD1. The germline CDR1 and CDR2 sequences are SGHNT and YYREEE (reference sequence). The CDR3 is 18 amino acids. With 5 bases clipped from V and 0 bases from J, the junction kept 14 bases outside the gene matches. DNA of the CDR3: TGTGCCAGCAGACCCGTAGGGGGCAGGTATAGCTCCTACAATGAGCAGTTCTTC. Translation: CASRPVGGRYSSYNEQFF. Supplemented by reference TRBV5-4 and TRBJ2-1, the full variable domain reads ETGVTQSPTHLIKTRGQQVTLRCSSQSGHNTVSWYQQALGQGPQFIFQYYREEENGRGNFPPRFSGLQFPNYSSELNVNALELDDSALYLCASRPVGGRYSSYNEQFFGPGTRLTVL.

CDR3 amino acids: CASSARDRGHEQYF. CDR3 DNA sequence: TGTGCCAGTAGTGCCCGGGACAGGGGGCACGAGCAGTACTTC. J is TRBJ2-7 and V is TRBV19, with 12 bases matching TRBD1. The V segment lost 5 bases and the J segment 5 bases; nucleotides outside the gene matches: 4. Germline values: CDR1 LNHDA, CDR2 SQIVND (reference sequence). The CDR3 totals 14 residues.

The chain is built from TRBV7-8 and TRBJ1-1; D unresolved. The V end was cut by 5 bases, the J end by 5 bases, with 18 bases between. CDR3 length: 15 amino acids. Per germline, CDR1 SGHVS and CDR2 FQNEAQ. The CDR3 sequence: CASSLPTMRGTEAFF. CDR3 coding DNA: TGTGCCAGCAGCCTACCGACCATGCGGGGAACTGAAGCTTTCTTT.

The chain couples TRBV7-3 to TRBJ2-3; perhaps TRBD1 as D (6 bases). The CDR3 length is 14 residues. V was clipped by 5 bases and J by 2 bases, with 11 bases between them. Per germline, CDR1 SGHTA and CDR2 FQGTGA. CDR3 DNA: TGTGCCAGCAGCCTAGGGGGTACCACAGATACGCAGTATTTT. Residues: CASSLGGTTDTQYF.

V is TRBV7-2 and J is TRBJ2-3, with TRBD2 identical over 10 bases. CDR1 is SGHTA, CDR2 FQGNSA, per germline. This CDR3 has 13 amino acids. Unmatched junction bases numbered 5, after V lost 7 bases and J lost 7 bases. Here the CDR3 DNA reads TGTGCCAGCACCCTAGCGGGAGCAAATACGCAGTATTTT. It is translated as CASTLAGANTQYF.

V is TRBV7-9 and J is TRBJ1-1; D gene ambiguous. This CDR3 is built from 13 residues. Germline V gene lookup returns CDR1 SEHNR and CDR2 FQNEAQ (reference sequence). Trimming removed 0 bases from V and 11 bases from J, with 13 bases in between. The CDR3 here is CASSLAFLEGAFF. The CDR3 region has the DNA TGTGCCAGCAGCTTAGCGTTTCTTGAGGGCGCTTTCTTT.

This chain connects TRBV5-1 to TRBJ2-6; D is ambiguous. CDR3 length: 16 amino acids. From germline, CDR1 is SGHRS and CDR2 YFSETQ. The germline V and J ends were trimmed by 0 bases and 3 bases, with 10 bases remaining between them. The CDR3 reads CASSLGLPGGANVLTF. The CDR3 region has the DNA TGCGCCAGCAGCTTGGGTCTTCCGGGTGGGGCCAACGTCCTGACTTTC.

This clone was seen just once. CDR3 bases: TGCGCCAGCAGACGAGCTTATAGGGGGCTTAAGAACACCGGGGAGCTGTTTTTT. This encodes CASRRAYRGLKNTGELFF. The chain has TRBV5-1 and TRBJ2-2; 7 bases line up with TRBD1. Germline CDR1 is SGHRS and CDR2 is YFSETQ. The V and J ends lost 5 bases and 1 base, in that order; junction bases with no gene match: 14. This CDR3 has 18 amino acids.

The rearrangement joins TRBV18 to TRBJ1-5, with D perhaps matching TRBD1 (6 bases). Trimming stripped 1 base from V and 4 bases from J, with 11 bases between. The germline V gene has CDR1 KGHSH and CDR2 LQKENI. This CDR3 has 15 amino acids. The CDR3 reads CASSPLGQKNQPQHF. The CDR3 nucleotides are TGTGCCAGCTCACCACTCGGACAGAAAAATCAGCCCCAGCATTTT.

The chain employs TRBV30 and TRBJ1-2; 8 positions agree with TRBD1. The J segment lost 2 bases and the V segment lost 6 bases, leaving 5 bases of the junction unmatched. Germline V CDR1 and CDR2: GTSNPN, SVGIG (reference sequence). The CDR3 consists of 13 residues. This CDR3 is CACPGDRNYGYTF. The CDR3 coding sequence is TGTGCCTGCCCGGGGGACAGGAACTATGGCTACACCTTC.

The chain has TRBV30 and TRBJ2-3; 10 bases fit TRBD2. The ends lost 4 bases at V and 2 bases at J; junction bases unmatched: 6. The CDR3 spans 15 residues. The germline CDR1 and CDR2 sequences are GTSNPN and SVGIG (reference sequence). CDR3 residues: CAWNEGLALTDTQYF. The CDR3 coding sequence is TGTGCCTGGAATGAGGGACTAGCGCTCACAGATACGCAGTATTTT. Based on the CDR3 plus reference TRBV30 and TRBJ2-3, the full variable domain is SQTIHQWPATLVQPVGSPLSLECTVEGTSNPNLYWYRQAAGRGLQLLFYSVGIGQISSEVPQNLSASRPQDRQFILSSKKLLLSDSGFYLCAWNEGLALTDTQYFGPGTRLTVL.